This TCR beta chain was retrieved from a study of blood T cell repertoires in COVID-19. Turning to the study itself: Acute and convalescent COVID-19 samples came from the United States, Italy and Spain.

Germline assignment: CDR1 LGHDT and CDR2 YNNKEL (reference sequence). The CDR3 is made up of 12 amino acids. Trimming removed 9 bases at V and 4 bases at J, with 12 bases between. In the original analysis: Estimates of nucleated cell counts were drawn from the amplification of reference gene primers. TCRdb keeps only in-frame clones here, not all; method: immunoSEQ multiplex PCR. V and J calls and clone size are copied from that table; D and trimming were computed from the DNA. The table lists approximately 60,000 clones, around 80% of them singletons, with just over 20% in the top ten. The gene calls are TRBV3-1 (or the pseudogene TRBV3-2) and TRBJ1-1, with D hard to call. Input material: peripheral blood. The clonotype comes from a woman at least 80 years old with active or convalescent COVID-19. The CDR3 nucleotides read TGTGCCAGTCTAGGTGACGGCACTGAAGCTTTCTTT. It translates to CASLGDGTEAFF.